This record covers a single T cell receptor (beta chain). No antigen is known for it. Per-base qualities were not stored, and no clone one base away is much larger. Reading from cysteine to phenylalanine, the CDR3 counts 16 amino acids. The CDR3 DNA has 48 bases and is translated from base 1. Trimming at the junction amounts to 5 bases on V and 3 bases on J, and the germline ends lie 18 bases apart. The germline V gene gives CDR1 as SGHAT and CDR2 as FQNNGV. The library was obtained by the immunoSEQ multiplex PCR assay. For the multiplex PCR, a mixture combining 60 forward primers for TCR Vbeta segments and 13 reverse primers for TCR Jbeta segments was used. Amplification of the CDR3 region of rearranged TCR beta genes was performed with a multiplex PCR assay on genomic DNA. On the Illumina HiSeq System, the amplified TCR beta libraries were sequenced as 87-base-pair reads. The paper's data handling went like this. In a later analysis, 70 million to 95 million unique TCR beta chains were counted across the 500 to 850 repertoires, and roughly 11 million of these chains were shared by at least two donors. Raw reads were error-corrected and collapsed into unique sequences by a nearest-neighbor algorithm in which closely related sequences were merged to remove PCR and sequencing errors. V, D and J gene segments were assigned by aligning CDR3 sequences to IMGT reference sequences. For a sequence to be retained, a match of at least six nucleotides was required to both a V gene segment and a J gene segment. A rearrangement was called productive if the CDR3 had no stop codons and remained in frame with V and J, and every other rearrangement was called non-productive. CDR3 was defined according to IMGT convention as the region running from the second conserved V-encoded cysteine to the conserved J-encoded phenylalanine. The earlier analysis of 587 of the donors excluded any sequence lacking an unambiguous match to a single V gene segment. An earlier analysis of roughly 590 of the donors called V segments functional above 56.7% productive rearrangements and segregating when the between-donor standard deviation exceeded 5%. A statistical classification framework was built for diagnosing cytomegalovirus status from the catalog of TCR beta chain sequences. V and J gene assignment, in a later analysis, came from comparing TCR nucleotide sequences with IMGT/GENE-DB human TR gene sequences. Using the TCRdist pipeline, a later analysis assigned CDR3 sequences along with most-parsimonious VDJ recombination scenarios. In a later analysis, each TCR beta chain was defined by its CDR3 amino acid sequence together with its V-gene family, and reads without a unique V-gene family were excluded. To address suspected cross-contamination and a sequencing artifact, a later analysis removed over 500 highly shared, low-generation-probability nucleotide sequences. A later analysis calculated a clonal expansion index for each public chain from normalized within-repertoire ranks of inferred template counts. In a later analysis, generation probabilities were computed using a VDJ recombination model fitted to out-of-frame rearrangements, and the results were checked against IGoR. A later analysis scored TCR-TCR, TCR-HLA and TCR-CMV co-occurrence with hypergeometric tests, applying a repertoire-size bias correction to TCR pairs. False discovery rates were estimated in a later analysis by permuting HLA or CMV assignments 20 times. In a later analysis, co-occurring TCRs were grouped using DBSCAN, with TCRdist sequence similarity added in when clustering inside HLA-allele-positive subsets. Repertoires with fewer than 30,000 or more than 120,000 public chains, plus five repertoires with anomalous nucleotide sharing, were excluded from co-occurrence clustering. TCRdb took this table from immuneACCESS and kept in-frame rearrangements with V and J called. Such tables lack part of the clones; where checked against another copy, unresolved V genes explain under half of the gap, and the rest is unexplained. V and J calls and clone size are copied from that table; D and trimming were computed from the DNA. This sample gives about 230,000 clones in total; under 90% of them show up just once. The biggest ten clones account for around 1.2% of the sample.

This sample was taken from a study of cytomegalovirus exposure and HLA in healthy donors (dated by TCRdb to about 2017). Background on the whole study: An earlier analysis of roughly 500 of the donors reported 250 to 300 Gb of sequence data and about 120 million unique TCR beta sequences obtained from about 170 million T cells. An early release that covered some 630 HLA-typed donors contained about 300 gigabases of sequencing data and approximately 85 million unique TCR sequences. Among the roughly 390 genotyped donors, around 79% belonged to the genetic ancestry cluster associated with self-reported Caucasian donors. The study aimed to test whether signatures of past pathogen exposure could be identified by cataloging public T cell receptors. The T cell repertoires of 666 subjects were profiled by immunosequencing and related to cytomegalovirus serostatus. In addition to the first cohort of about 650 subjects, a separate validation cohort of approximately 120 different subjects was used. High-throughput TCR immunosequencing, statistical association of individual TCRs with disease status, and machine learning were combined to predict cytomegalovirus infection status. In a later analysis, previously published TCR beta repertoires from 666 donors were re-analyzed and high-resolution HLA genotyping was added so that TCR occurrence patterns could be studied. The later analysis used no new phenotypic data to find candidate immune exposures, relying instead on TCR beta sequences and their occurrence across donors. An earlier analysis of 587 of the donors applied high-throughput TCR beta sequencing to assess whether each TCR beta V gene segment acted as functional or pseudogenic. Donor age, sex, ethnicity and CMV serostatus were compiled together with the repertoire data. Genome-wide SNP genotypes for about 55% of the roughly 670 donors were used in a later genetic analysis, which treated that subset as a discovery cohort. All discovery cohort repertoires had been generated using a single sequencing platform. Class I and class II HLA loci were covered by the typing at four-digit resolution. The number of typed donors differed by locus: about 620-630 for A, B, C, DRB1 and DQB1; 522 for DQA1; some 590 for DPA1; and around 470 for DPB1. Because of strong linkage in the cohort, four to six DR-DQ haplotypes were treated as single units for association and clustering. Among under 450 genotyped donors of the cohort, an average of about 240,000 unique TCR beta nucleotide sequences were sequenced per donor, roughly a sixth of them non-productive. Results the study describes overall, beyond this receptor: Because the 87-base-pair reads could not distinguish some IMGT-functional V segments, including TRBV6-2 and TRBV6-3, those segments were excluded. A further reported finding was that TCR beta sequences accurately predicted the HLA-A and HLA-B alleles for most subjects in the first cohort. A later genetic analysis associated a missense DCLRE1C variant with V-gene and J-gene trimming of TCR beta chains, and an independent cohort replicated the association. A later analysis associated 16,951 TCR beta sequences with specific HLA alleles at a false discovery rate of 0.05. In an earlier analysis of some 550 of the donors, most TCR beta V segments were observed in productive rearrangements about 90% or about 30% of the time, broadly matching IMGT annotations. It was suggested by the authors that the approach could potentially be generalized to other disease states and immunological phenotypes. In a later analysis, the rate of TCR association differed among HLA loci, with DRB1 alleles having the most associated TCRs and HLA-C alleles having the fewest. According to a later analysis, most CMV-associated TCR beta chains appeared to be HLA-restricted, and the HLA associations seemed to be driven largely by CMV exposure. In a later analysis, several top co-occurrence clusters were reported to appear linked to parvovirus B19, influenza, CMV and Epstein-Barr virus. Because counts were too low, seventeen rarely observed V segments, including chromosome 9 orphons, were excluded from the earlier analysis of under 650 of the donors. The cohort was sequenced for TCR beta chains only, and without alpha or paired-chain data the features that could be detected were limited. CMV serostatus was the only immune exposure information available for the cohort. A cluster of highly shared sequence variants was judged likely to be a technical artifact of the sequencing pipeline. A later analysis found that HLA-associated TCR beta chains were more clonally expanded and had lower generation probabilities than equally common non-associated chains. The classifier was reported to diagnose cytomegalovirus status with high specificity and sensitivity in both the original cohort and the validation cohort. Because some donors lacked HLA typing at each locus, the association tests relied only on the typed subset. Most TCR sequences were observed very rarely across donors, whereas some public TCRs were present in many individuals. In vitro tests confirmed that three of the cytomegalovirus-associated TCR beta chains recognize cytomegalovirus antigens. In a later genetic analysis, fewer N-insertions in productive TCRs were reported among donors in an Asian-associated ancestry cluster than the roughly 670-donor mean. Linkage disequilibrium might explain the correlated functional status among segregating V segments, but an unknown experimental factor could not be excluded. When HLA alleles, especially DR and DQ, strongly co-occurred, attributing TCR associations to individual alleles was difficult. The study gave a list of 150 to 200 TCR beta chains associated with cytomegalovirus. Roughly uniform sequencing depth across donors was assumed in presence/absence analyses, although this assumption may not hold.

The cohort comprised 710 or so healthy bone marrow donors. At the time of sampling, every cohort member was nominally healthy, though immune exposures that went unrecorded were likely present. CMV serostatus was recorded as positive for 250 to 300 and negative for about 50% of the 666 cohort members, whereas no CMV serostatus was recorded for the donor in question. Every donor gave a peripheral blood sample, and the peripheral blood mononuclear cells from that sample were used for TCR beta sequencing. The Qiagen DNeasy Blood Extraction Kit was used to extract genomic DNA from the blood cell samples.

This clonotype was sampled from a human donor in good health. This receptor chain uses TRBV11-2 and TRBJ2-3, and possibly TRBD2, on 5 matching bases. The material sequenced was PBMCs. For the CDR3, the sequence is CASSLLLRRGTDTQYF. The DNA reads as follows: TGTGCCAGCAGCCTCCTATTACGAAGAGGGACAGATACGCAGTATTTT.